The clone carrying this TCR beta chain turned up a few times. The target antigen is unknown. This entry is derived from a study of blood T cells in healthy people across ages. Study at large: With template switching, about one barcoded beta molecule was captured per two T cells.

Through a sample-barcoded 5' primer and a J-beta primer mix, a second PCR was run for 7 to 11 cycles. TCRdb itself ran the 5' RACE reads through MiXCR, one entry per CDR3 protein. The table records approximately 800,000 distinct CDR3 sequences, 55% to 65% of them present only once. J was trimmed by 5 bases and V by 4 bases; bases with no gene match: 14. The CDR3 has 16 amino acids. CDR1 and CDR2 (germline): SGDLS, YYNGEE. Notes on the study in general: Percentage of naive T cells showed a strong correlation with TCR beta diversity.

The sample consisted of blood. This clonotype originated in a young man in good health. The V and J genes are TRBV9 and TRBJ2-5, with TRBD1 identical over 7 bases. CDR3 nucleotides: TGTGCCAGCAGCTCACCGACAGGGACAACTAAGGAGACCCAGTACTTC. It specifies CASSSPTGTTKETQYF.